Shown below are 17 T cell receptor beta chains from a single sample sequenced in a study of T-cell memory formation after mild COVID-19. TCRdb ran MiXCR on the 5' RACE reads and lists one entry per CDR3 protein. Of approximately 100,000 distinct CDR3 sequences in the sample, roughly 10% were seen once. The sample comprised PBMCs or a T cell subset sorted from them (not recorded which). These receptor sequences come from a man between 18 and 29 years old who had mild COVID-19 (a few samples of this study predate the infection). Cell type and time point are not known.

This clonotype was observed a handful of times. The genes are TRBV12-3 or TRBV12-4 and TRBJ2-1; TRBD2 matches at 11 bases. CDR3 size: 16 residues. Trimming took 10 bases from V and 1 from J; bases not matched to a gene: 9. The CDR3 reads CATTSGGAASYNEQFF. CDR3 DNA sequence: TGTGCCACTACTAGCGGGGGAGCAGCATCCTACAATGAGCAGTTCTTC.

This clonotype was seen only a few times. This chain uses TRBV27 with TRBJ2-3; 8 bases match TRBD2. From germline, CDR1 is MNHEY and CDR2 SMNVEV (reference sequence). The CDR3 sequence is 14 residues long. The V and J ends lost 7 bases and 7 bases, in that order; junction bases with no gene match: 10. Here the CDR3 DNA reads TGTGCCAGCAACCGCGGGGGGCCCTCTTATACGCAGTATTTT. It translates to CASNRGGPSYTQYF.

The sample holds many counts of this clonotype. The CDR3 nucleotides read TGTGCCAGCAGCTTGGGAGGGTTAGGACAGCCCCAGCATTTT. The encoded protein is CASSLGGLGQPQHF. The chain uses TRBV7-9 and TRBJ1-5, with D uncertain. This CDR3 comprises 14 residues. Per germline, CDR1 SEHNR and CDR2 FQNEAQ (reference sequence). Trimming left V 3 bases short and J 7 bases short, with 13 bases between.

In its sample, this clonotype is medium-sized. The CDR3: CASPRFKPGQGVVSTDTQYF. CDR3 DNA sequence: TGCGCCAGCCCACGCTTTAAACCGGGACAGGGAGTAGTCAGCACAGATACGCAGTATTTT. This chain connects TRBV10-2 to TRBJ2-3; TRBD1 agrees at 9 bases. V gave up 8 bases and J gave up 0 bases; unmatched junction bases: 21. The CDR3 totals 20 residues. Germline V gene data show CDR1 as WSHSY and CDR2 as SAAADI.

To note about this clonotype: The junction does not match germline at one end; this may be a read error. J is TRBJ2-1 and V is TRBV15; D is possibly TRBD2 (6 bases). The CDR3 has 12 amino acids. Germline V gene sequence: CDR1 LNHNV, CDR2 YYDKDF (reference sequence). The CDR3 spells CATIGTRNEQLF. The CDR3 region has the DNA TGTGCCACCATAGGGACTCGGAATGAGCAGTTATTC.

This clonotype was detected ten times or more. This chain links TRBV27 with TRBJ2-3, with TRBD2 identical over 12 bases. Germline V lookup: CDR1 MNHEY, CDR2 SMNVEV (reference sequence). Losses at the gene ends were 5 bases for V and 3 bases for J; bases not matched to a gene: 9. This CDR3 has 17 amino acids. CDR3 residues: CASSSSSGGAGTDTQYF. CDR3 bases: TGTGCCAGCAGTAGCTCTAGCGGGGGGGCCGGGACAGATACGCAGTATTTT.

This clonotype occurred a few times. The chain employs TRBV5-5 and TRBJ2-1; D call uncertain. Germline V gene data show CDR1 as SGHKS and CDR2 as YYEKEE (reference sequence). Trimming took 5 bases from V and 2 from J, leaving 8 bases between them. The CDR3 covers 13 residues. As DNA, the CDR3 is TGTGCCAGCAGGAATGGGGCCTACAATGAGCAGTTCTTC. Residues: CASRNGAYNEQFF.

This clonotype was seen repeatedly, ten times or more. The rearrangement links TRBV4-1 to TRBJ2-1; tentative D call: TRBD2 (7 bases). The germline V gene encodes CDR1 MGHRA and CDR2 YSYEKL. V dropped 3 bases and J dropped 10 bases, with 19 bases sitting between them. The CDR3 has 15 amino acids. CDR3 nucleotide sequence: TGCGCCAGCAGCCAGAAGACCCAGGCGGGGGCCGAGCAGTTCTTC. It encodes CASSQKTQAGAEQFF.

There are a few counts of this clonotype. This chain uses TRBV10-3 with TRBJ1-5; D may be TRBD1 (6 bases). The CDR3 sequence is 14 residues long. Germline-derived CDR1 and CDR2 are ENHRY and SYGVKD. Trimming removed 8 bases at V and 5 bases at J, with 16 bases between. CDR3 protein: CAIGGTGLHQPQHF. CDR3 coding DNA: TGTGCCATCGGGGGAACAGGGCTACATCAGCCCCAGCATTTT.

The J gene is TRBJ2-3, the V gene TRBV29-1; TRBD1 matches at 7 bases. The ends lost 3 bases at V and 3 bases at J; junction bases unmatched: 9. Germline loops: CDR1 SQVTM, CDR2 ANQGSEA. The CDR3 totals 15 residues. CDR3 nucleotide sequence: TGCAGCGTTGAGGTCCGTGGACAGGCAACAGATACGCAGTATTTT. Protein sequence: CSVEVRGQATDTQYF.

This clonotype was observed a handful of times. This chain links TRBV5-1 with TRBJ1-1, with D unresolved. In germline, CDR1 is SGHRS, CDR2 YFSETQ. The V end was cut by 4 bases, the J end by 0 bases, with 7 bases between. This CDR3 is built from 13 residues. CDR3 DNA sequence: TGCGCCAGCAGCAGGGATCTGAACACTGAAGCTTTCTTT. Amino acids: CASSRDLNTEAFF.

The CDR3 is CASSYSRGHFRHIDTGELFF. For the CDR3, the DNA is TGTGCCAGCAGTTACTCGCGAGGGCACTTTCGCCATATAGACACCGGGGAGCTGTTTTTT. The chain employs TRBV6-7 and TRBJ2-2; D may be TRBD2 (5 bases). TRBV6-7 is an ORF, with its function uncertain. This CDR3 is built from 20 residues. The V and J ends lost 0 bases and 3 bases respectively, with 23 bases between them.

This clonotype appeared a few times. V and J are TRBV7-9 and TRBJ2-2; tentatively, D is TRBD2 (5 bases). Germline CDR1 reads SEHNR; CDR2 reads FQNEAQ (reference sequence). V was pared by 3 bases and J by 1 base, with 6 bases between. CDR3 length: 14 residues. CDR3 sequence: CASSLEENTGELFF. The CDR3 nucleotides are TGTGCCAGCAGCTTGGAGGAGAACACCGGGGAGCTGTTTTTT. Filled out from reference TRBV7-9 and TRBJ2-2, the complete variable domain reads DTGVSQNPRHKITKRGQNVTFRCDPISEHNRLYWYRQTLGQGPEFLTYFQNEAQLEKSRLLSDRFSAERPKGSFSTLEIQRTEQGDSAMYLCASSLEENTGELFFGEGSRLTVL.

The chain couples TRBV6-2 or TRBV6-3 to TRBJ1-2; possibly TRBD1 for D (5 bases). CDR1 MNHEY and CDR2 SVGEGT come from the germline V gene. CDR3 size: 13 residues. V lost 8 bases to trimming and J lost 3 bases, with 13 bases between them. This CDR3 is CASGDRNYYGYTF. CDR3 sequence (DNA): TGTGCCAGCGGTGACAGAAATTACTATGGCTACACCTTC.

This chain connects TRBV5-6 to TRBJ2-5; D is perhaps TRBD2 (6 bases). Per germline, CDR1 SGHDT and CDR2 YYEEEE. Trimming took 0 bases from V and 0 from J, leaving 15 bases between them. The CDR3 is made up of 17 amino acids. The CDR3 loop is CASSLVGRDLYQETQYF. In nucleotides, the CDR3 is TGTGCCAGCAGCTTGGTAGGCAGGGACTTGTACCAAGAGACCCAGTACTTC.

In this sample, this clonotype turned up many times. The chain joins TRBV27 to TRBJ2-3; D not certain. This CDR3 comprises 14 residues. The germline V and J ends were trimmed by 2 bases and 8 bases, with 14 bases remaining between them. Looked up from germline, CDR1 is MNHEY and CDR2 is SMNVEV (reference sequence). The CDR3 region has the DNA TGTGCCAGCAGTTTACCGGCCATATTTCCTACGCAGTATTTT. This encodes CASSLPAIFPTQYF.

Here the CDR3 DNA reads TGCGCCAGCAGCGCCACCATTGGACTATCTGAAGCTTTCTTT. Encoded protein: CASSATIGLSEAFF. The chain employs TRBV5-1 and TRBJ1-1; D unresolved. The V end was cut by 4 bases, the J end by 6 bases, with 16 bases between. The germline V gene encodes CDR1 SGHRS and CDR2 YFSETQ. CDR3 length equals 14 residues.